The present TCR beta chain was sequenced within a study of cytomegalovirus exposure and HLA in healthy donors (dated by TCRdb to about 2017). Some background on the complete study: In an earlier analysis of 587 of the donors, 250 to 300 Gb of sequence data and 95 million to 130 million unique TCR beta sequences from roughly 200 million T cells were reported. Both class I and class II loci were covered by HLA typing, at four-digit resolution. Approximately 330 gigabases of sequencing data and roughly 80 million unique TCR sequences made up an early release that covered approximately 620 HLA-typed donors. On average, around 200,000 unique TCR beta nucleotide sequences were sequenced per donor among 398 genotyped donors of the cohort, with roughly a sixth of those sequences being non-productive. In a later analysis, previously published TCR beta repertoires from roughly 710 donors were re-analyzed and high-resolution HLA genotyping was added so that TCR occurrence patterns could be studied. Among the roughly 400 genotyped donors, about 83% belonged to the genetic ancestry cluster associated with self-reported Caucasian donors. All discovery cohort repertoires had been generated using a single sequencing platform. A later genetic analysis used genome-wide SNP genotypes for about 55% of the 666 donors, treating that subset as a discovery cohort. The study combined high-throughput TCR immunosequencing, statistical association of individual TCRs with disease status, and machine learning to predict cytomegalovirus infection status. Because of strong linkage in the cohort, roughly five DR-DQ haplotypes were treated as single units for association and clustering. Donor age, sex, ethnicity and CMV serostatus were collected together with the repertoire data. An earlier analysis of fewer than 750 of the donors used high-throughput TCR beta sequencing to judge whether each TCR beta V gene segment behaved as functional or pseudogenic. The study used immunosequencing to profile the T cell repertoires of approximately 640 subjects and linked those repertoires to cytomegalovirus serostatus. The later analysis used no new phenotypic data to find candidate immune exposures, relying instead on TCR beta sequences and their occurrence across donors. The study aimed to test whether cataloging public T cell receptors could reveal signatures of past pathogen exposure. Typing coverage differed by locus: A, B, C, DRB1 and DQB1 were typed in about 629-640 donors, DQA1 in about 500, DPA1 in around 580, and DPB1 in just under 490. In addition to the first cohort of several hundred subjects, a separate validation cohort of approximately 130 different subjects was used.

Note on this clone: There is no known antigen for this receptor. Per-base qualities were not stored, and no clone one base away is much larger.

Study-wide findings and limitations: Broadly in line with IMGT annotations, most TCR beta V segments showed up in productive rearrangements about 87% or about 30% of the time in an earlier analysis of roughly 590 of the donors. A few of the identified cytomegalovirus-associated TCR beta chains were confirmed in vitro to be specific for cytomegalovirus antigens. The presence/absence analyses assumed that sequencing depth was roughly uniform across donors, and that assumption may not be true. Strong co-occurrence of HLA alleles, especially DR and DQ, made assigning TCR associations to individual alleles difficult. For the cohort, immune exposure information was limited to CMV serostatus. Specific HLA alleles were associated with roughly 17,000 TCR beta sequences at a false discovery rate of 0.05 in a later analysis. Because some donors lacked HLA typing at each locus, the association tests relied only on the typed subset. According to a later analysis, TCR association rates differed among HLA loci, with DRB1 alleles showing the most associated TCRs and HLA-C alleles showing the fewest. A further reported finding was that TCR beta sequences accurately predicted the HLA-A and HLA-B alleles for most subjects in the first cohort. Seventeen rarely observed V segments, including chromosome 9 orphons, were excluded from the earlier analysis of some 590 of the donors because counts were too low. Some IMGT-functional V segments, including TRBV6-2 and TRBV6-3, could not be distinguished by the 87-base-pair reads and were therefore excluded. A later analysis reported that several top co-occurrence clusters appeared linked to parvovirus B19, influenza, CMV and Epstein-Barr virus. V-gene and J-gene trimming of TCR beta chains was associated with a missense DCLRE1C variant in a later genetic analysis, and the association was replicated in an independent cohort. Most TCR sequences were observed very rarely across donors, whereas some public TCRs were present in many individuals. Correlated functional status among segregating V segments might reflect linkage disequilibrium, but an unknown experimental factor could not be ruled out. According to the authors, the approach could potentially be generalized to other disease states and immunological phenotypes. A later analysis found that most CMV-associated TCR beta chains appeared HLA-restricted, with HLA associations seemingly driven largely by CMV exposure. This cohort had only TCR beta chains sequenced, and the lack of alpha or paired-chain data limited which features could be detected. A later genetic analysis reported fewer N-insertions in productive TCRs among donors in an Asian-associated ancestry cluster than the roughly 620-donor mean. A cluster of highly shared sequence variants was judged likely to represent a technical artifact of the sequencing pipeline. The classifier was reported to diagnose cytomegalovirus status with high specificity and sensitivity in both the original cohort and the validation cohort. A later analysis found that HLA-associated TCR beta chains were more clonally expanded and had lower generation probabilities than equally common non-associated chains. A total of 150 to 200 TCR beta chains were listed by the study as associated with cytomegalovirus.

The CDR3, cysteine through phenylalanine, is 14 amino acids long. Solely the CDR3 DNA is kept, with 42 bases framed from the first base. Unmatched junction bases come to 6, with V trimmed by 7 bases and J by 1 base. Sequences MNHNS (CDR1) and SASEGT (CDR2) are obtained from the germline V gene. The cohort was made up of hundreds of healthy bone marrow donors. Cohort members were all nominally healthy when sampled, although unrecorded immune exposures were likely present. The donor was CMV seronegative and was included in the group of hundreds of seronegative cohort members. A peripheral blood sample was provided by each donor, and peripheral blood mononuclear cells were used for TCR beta sequencing. Genomic DNA extraction from the blood cell samples was performed with the Qiagen DNeasy Blood Extraction Kit. Libraries were built with the immunoSEQ multiplex PCR assay. For the multiplex PCR, a mixture combining 60 forward primers for TCR Vbeta segments and 13 reverse primers for TCR Jbeta segments was used. The CDR3 region of rearranged TCR beta genes was amplified from genomic DNA by a multiplex PCR assay. On the Illumina HiSeq System, the amplified TCR beta libraries were sequenced as 87-base-pair reads. The original methods were these. Across the roughly 640 repertoires, a later analysis counted some 81 million unique TCR beta chains, some 11 million of which were shared by at least two donors. Raw reads were error-corrected and collapsed into unique sequences with a nearest-neighbor algorithm that merged closely related sequences to remove PCR and sequencing errors. To assign V, D and J gene segments, CDR3 sequences were aligned to IMGT reference sequences. For a sequence to be retained, a match of at least six nucleotides to both a V gene segment and a J gene segment was required. A rearrangement counted as productive if the CDR3 had no stop codons and remained in frame with V and J, and every other rearrangement counted as non-productive. Following IMGT convention, CDR3 was defined as the stretch from the second conserved V-encoded cysteine up to the conserved J-encoded phenylalanine. Sequences without an unambiguous match to a single V gene segment were excluded from the earlier analysis of a few hundred of the donors. An earlier analysis of a few hundred of the donors called V segments functional above 56.7% productive rearrangements and segregating when the between-donor standard deviation exceeded 5%. A statistical classification framework was developed to diagnose cytomegalovirus status using the catalog of TCR beta chain sequences. In a later analysis, V and J genes were assigned by comparing TCR nucleotide sequences against IMGT/GENE-DB human TR gene sequences. Using the TCRdist pipeline, a later analysis assigned CDR3 sequences along with most-parsimonious VDJ recombination scenarios. A later analysis defined each TCR beta chain by its CDR3 amino acid sequence plus V-gene family, and excluded reads lacking a unique V-gene family. A later analysis removed 592 highly shared, low-generation-probability nucleotide sequences to deal with suspected cross-contamination and a sequencing artifact. In a later analysis, a clonal expansion index for each public chain was calculated from normalized within-repertoire ranks of inferred template counts. In a later analysis, generation probabilities were computed using a VDJ recombination model fitted to out-of-frame rearrangements, and the results were checked against IGoR. In a later analysis, TCR-TCR, TCR-HLA and TCR-CMV co-occurrence was scored with hypergeometric tests, and a repertoire-size bias correction was applied to TCR pairs. False discovery rates were estimated in a later analysis by permuting HLA or CMV assignments 20 times. In a later analysis, co-occurring TCRs were grouped with DBSCAN, and TCRdist sequence similarity was added when clustering was performed within HLA-allele-positive subsets. Repertoires with fewer than 30,000 or more than 120,000 public chains were left out of co-occurrence clustering, as were about 5 repertoires with anomalous nucleotide sharing. The immuneACCESS repertoire file appears here via TCRdb, limited to in-frame rearrangements. These files lack a portion of the clones; in checked studies, under half of the deficit traces to unresolved V genes, and the cause of the others is not known. The DNA was the basis for D and trimming; V, J and clone size are from that table. Counted in this sample were under 250,000 clones; approximately 84% of them appeared once. The ten largest clonotypes hold 0.2% to 0.25% of the sample.

This receptor chain uses TRBV6-1 and TRBJ1-1, with 7 bases aligning to TRBD1. The TCR originated in a girl aged 2-15 years in good health and CMV-seronegative. Sequenced material: PBMCs. The nucleotides are TGTGCCAGCACCCCCGGACAGGCGAACACTGAAGCTTTCTTT. Its product reads: CASTPGQANTEAFF.